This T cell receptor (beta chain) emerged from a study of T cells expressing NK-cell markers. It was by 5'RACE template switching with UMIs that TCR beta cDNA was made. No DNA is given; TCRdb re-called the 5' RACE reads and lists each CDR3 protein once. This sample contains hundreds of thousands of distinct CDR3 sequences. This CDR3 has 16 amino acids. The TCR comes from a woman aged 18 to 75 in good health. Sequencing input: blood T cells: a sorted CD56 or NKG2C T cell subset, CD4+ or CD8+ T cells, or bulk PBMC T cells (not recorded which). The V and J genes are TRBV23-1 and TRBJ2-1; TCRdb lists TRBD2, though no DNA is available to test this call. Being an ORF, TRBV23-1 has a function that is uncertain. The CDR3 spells CASSQSSSGVICEQFF.